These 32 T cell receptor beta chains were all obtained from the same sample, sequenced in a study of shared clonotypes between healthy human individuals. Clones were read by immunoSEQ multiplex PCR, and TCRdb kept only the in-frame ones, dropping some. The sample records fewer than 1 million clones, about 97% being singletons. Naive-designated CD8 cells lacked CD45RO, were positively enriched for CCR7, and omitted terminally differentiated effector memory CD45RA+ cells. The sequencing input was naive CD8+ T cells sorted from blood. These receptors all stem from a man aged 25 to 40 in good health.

CDR3 sequence: CASSYGNPSYNEQFF. Written as DNA, the CDR3 is TGTGCCAGCAGTTATGGGAATCCCTCCTACAATGAGCAGTTCTTC. The chain recombines TRBV6-5 with TRBJ2-1, with D unclear. V shed 3 bases and J shed 0 bases, with 9 bases lying between them. The germline V gene has CDR1 MNHEY and CDR2 SVGAGI. The CDR3 has 15 amino acids.

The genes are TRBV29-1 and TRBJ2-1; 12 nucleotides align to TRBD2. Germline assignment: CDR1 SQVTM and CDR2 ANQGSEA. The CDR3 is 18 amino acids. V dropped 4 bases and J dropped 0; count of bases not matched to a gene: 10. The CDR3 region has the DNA TGCAGCGTTGTCGGACTAGCGGGAATGACGGGCTCCTACAATGAGCAGTTCTTC. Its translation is CSVVGLAGMTGSYNEQFF.

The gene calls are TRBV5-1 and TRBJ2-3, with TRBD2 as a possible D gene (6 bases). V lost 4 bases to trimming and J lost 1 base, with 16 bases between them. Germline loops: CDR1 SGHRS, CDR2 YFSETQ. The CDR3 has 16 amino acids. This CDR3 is CASSGGEEARTDTQYF. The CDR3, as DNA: TGCGCCAGCAGCGGAGGGGAGGAGGCCCGCACAGATACGCAGTATTTT.

This chain's CDR3 is CASSFLRPGQGTGANVLTF. CDR3 sequence (DNA): TGTGCCAGCAGCTTTCTAAGGCCGGGACAGGGTACTGGGGCCAACGTCCTGACTTTC. This chain uses TRBV7-8 with TRBJ2-6, with 9 bases aligning to TRBD1. The ends lost 3 bases at V and 2 bases at J; junction bases unmatched: 11. The CDR3 consists of 19 residues. The germline gives CDR1 SGHVS, CDR2 FQNEAQ.

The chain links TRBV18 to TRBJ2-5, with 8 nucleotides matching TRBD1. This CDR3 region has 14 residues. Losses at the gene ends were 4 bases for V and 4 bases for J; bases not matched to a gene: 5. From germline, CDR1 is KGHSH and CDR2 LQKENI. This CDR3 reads CASSLSGGAETQYF. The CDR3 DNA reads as TGTGCCAGCTCACTCTCAGGGGGCGCAGAGACCCAGTACTTC.

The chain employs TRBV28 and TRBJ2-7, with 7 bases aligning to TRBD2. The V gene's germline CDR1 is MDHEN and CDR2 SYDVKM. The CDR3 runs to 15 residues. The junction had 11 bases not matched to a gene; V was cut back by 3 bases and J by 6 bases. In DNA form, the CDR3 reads TGTGCCAGCAGTTTTAGGTGGGAGGGCCGCGTCGAGCAGTACTTC. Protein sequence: CASSFRWEGRVEQYF.

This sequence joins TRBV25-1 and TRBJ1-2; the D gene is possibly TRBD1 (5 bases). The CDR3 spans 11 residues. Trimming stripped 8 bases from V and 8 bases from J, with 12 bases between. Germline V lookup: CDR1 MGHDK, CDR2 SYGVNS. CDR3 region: CASATGGGYTF. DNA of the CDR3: TGTGCCAGCGCTACGGGGGGAGGCTACACCTTC.

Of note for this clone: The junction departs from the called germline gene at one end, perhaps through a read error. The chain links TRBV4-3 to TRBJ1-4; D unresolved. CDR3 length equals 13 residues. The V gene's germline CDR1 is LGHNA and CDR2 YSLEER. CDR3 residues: CASSQDPLDGKLF. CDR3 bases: TGCGCCAGCAGCCAAGACCCGTTGGACGGAAAACTTTTT.

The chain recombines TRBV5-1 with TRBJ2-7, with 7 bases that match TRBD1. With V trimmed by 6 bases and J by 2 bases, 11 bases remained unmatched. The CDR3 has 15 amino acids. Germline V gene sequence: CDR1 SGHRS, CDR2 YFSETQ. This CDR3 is CASTSPTGPAYEQYF. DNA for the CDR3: TGCGCCAGCACTTCCCCGACAGGGCCAGCCTACGAGCAGTACTTC.

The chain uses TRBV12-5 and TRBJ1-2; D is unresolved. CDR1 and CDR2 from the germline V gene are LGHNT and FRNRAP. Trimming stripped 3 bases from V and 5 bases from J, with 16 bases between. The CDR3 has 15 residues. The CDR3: CASGFSAAPSYGYTF. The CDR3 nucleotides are TGTGCTAGTGGTTTTTCGGCAGCCCCTTCTTATGGCTACACCTTC.

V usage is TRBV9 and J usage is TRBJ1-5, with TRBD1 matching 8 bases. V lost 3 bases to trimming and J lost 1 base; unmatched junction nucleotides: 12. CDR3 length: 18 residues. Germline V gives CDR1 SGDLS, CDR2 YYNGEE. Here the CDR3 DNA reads TGTGCCAGCAGCGAGCCCCCGACAGGGGAAAGGAGCAATCAGCCCCAGCATTTT. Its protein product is CASSEPPTGERSNQPQHF.

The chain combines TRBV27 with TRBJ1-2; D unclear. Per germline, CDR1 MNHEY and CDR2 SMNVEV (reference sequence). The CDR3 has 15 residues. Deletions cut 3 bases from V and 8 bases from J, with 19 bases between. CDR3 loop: CASSFGREGRLGYTF. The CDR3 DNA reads TGTGCCAGCAGTTTTGGGCGGGAGGGCCGTTTGGGCTACACCTTC.

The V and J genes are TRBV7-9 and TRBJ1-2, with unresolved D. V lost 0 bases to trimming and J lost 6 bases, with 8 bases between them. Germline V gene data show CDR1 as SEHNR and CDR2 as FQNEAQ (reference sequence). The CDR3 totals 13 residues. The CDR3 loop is CASSLARLDGYTF. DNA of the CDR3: TGTGCCAGCAGCTTAGCCCGTCTCGATGGCTACACCTTC.

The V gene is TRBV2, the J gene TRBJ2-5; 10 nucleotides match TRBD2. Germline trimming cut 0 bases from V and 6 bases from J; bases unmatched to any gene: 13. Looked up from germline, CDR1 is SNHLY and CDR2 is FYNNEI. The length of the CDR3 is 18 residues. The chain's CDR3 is CASSEASTFLAGVQTQYF. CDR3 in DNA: TGTGCCAGCAGTGAAGCCTCGACTTTCCTAGCGGGAGTACAGACCCAGTACTTC.

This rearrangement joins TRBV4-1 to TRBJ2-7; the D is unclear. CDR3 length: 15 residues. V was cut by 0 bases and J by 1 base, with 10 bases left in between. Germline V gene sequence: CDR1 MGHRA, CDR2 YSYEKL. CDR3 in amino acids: CASSQERSGSYEQYF. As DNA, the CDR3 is TGCGCCAGCAGCCAAGAGCGGTCCGGATCCTACGAGCAGTACTTC.

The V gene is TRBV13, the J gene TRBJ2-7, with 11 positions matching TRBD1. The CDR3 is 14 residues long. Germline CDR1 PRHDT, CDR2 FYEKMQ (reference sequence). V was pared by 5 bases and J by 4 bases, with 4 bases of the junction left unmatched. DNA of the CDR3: TGTGCCAGCAGCCGGGGACAGGGGGGTTACGAGCAGTACTTC. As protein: CASSRGQGGYEQYF. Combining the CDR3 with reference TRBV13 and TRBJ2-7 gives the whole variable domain AAGVIQSPRHLIKEKRETATLKCYPIPRHDTVYWYQQGPGQDPQFLISFYEKMQSDKGSIPDRFSAQQFSDYHSELNMSSLELGDSALYFCASSRGQGGYEQYFGPGTRLTVT.

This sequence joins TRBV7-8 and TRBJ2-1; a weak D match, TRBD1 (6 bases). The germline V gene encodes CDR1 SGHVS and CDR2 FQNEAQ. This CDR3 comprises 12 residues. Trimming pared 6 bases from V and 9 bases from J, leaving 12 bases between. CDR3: CASRSQGLEQFF. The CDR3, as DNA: TGTGCCAGCAGGTCACAGGGCCTTGAGCAGTTCTTC.

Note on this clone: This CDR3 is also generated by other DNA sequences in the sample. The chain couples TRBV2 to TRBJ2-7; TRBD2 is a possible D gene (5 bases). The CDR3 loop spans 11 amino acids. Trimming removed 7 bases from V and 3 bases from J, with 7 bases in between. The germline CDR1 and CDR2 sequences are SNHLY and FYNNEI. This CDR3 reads CASTSSYEQYF. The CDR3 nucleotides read TGTGCCAGCACTAGCAGCTACGAGCAGTACTTC.

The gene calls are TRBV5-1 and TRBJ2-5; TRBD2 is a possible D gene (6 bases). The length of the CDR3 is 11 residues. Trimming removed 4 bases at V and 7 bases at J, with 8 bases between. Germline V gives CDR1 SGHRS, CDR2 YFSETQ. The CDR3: CASSLGRTQYF. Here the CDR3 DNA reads TGCGCCAGCAGCCTCGGGAGGACCCAGTACTTC.

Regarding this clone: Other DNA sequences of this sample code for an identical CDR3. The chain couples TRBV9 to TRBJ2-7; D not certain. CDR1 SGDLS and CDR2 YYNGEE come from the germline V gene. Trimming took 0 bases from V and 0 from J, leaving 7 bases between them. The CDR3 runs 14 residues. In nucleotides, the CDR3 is TGTGCCAGCAGCGTAGGTGGGTTCTCCTACGAGCAGTACTTC. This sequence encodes CASSVGGFSYEQYF.

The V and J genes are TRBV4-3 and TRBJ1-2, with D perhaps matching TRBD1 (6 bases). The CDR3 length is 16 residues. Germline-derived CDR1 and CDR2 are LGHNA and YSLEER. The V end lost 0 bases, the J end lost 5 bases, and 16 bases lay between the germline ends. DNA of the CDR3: TGCGCCAGCAGCCAAGACCTTTGGGCGCAGGGGTATGGCTACACCTTC. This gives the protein CASSQDLWAQGYGYTF.

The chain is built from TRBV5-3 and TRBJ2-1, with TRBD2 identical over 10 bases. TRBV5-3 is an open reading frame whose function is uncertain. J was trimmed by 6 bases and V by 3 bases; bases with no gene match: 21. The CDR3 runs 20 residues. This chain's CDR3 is CARSSRAASGRTWPGNEQFF. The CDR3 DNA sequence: TGTGCCAGAAGCTCCCGGGCGGCTAGCGGGAGAACTTGGCCCGGCAATGAGCAGTTCTTC.

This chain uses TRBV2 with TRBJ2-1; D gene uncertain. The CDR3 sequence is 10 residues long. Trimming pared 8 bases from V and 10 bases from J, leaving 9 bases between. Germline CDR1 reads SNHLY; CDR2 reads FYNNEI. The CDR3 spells CASLGREQFF. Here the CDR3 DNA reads TGTGCCAGCCTGGGTAGGGAGCAGTTCTTC.

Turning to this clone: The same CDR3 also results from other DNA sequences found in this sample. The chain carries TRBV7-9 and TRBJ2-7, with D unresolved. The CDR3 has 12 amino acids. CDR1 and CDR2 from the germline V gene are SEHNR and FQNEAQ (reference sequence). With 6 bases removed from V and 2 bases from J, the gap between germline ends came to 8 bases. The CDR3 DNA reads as TGTGCCAGCAGTCCCAACGCCTACGAGCAGTACTTC. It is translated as CASSPNAYEQYF.

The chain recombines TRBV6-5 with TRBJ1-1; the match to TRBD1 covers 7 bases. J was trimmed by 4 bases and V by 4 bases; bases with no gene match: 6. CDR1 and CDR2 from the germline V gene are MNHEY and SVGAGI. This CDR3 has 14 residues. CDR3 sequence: CASSLGGGGTEAFF. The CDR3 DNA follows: TGTGCCAGCAGTTTAGGGGGCGGGGGCACTGAAGCTTTCTTT.

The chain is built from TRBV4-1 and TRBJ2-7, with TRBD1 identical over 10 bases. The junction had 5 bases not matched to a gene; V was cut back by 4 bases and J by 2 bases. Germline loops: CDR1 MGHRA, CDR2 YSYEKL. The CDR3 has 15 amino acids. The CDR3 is CASSPRDRGTYEQYF. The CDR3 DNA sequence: TGCGCCAGCAGCCCCCGGGACAGGGGAACCTACGAGCAGTACTTC.

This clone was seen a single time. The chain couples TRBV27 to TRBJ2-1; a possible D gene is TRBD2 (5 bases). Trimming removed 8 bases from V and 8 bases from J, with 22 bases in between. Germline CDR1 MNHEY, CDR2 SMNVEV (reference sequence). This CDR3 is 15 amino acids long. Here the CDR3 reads CASSQAQNSVYEQFF. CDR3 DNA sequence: TGTGCCAGCTCCCAGGCCCAGAATAGCGTCTATGAGCAGTTCTTC.

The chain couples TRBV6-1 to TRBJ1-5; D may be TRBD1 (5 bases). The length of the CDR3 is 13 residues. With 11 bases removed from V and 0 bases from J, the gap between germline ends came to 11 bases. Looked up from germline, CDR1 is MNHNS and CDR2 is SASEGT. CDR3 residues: CAAYGGSNQPQHF. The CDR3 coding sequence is TGTGCCGCTTACGGGGGTAGCAATCAGCCCCAGCATTTT.

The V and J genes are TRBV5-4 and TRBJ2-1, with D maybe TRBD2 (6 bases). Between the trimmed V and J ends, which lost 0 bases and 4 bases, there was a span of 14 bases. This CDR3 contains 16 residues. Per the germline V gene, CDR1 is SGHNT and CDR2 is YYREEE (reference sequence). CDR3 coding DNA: TGTGCCAGCAGCTTGGGAATAGGCGGGACTTACAATGAGCAGTTCTTC. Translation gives CASSLGIGGTYNEQFF.

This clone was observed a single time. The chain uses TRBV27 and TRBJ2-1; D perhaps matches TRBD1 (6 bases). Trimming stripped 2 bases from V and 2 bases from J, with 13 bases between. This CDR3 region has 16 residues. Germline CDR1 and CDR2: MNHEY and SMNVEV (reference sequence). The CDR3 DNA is TGTGCCAGCAGTTTAGAAGGTGGGGACACCTACAATGAGCAGTTCTTC. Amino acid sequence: CASSLEGGDTYNEQFF.

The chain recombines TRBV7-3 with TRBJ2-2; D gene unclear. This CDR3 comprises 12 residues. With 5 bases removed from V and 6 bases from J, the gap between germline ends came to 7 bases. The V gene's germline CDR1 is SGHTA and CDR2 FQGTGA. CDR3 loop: CASSGDAGELFF. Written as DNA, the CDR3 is TGTGCCAGCAGCGGGGATGCCGGGGAGCTGTTTTTT. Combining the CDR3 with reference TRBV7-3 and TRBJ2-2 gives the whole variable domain GAGVSQTPSNKVTEKGKYVELRCDPISGHTALYWYRQSLGQGPEFLIYFQGTGAADDSGLPNDRFFAVRPEGSVSTLKIQRTERGDSAVYLCASSGDAGELFFGEGSRLTVL.

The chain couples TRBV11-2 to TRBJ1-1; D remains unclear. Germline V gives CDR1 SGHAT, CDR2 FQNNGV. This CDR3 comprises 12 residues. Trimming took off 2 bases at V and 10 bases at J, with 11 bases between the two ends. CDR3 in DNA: TGTGCCAGCAGCTTAACTAGGAGTGGAGCTTTCTTT. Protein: CASSLTRSGAFF.